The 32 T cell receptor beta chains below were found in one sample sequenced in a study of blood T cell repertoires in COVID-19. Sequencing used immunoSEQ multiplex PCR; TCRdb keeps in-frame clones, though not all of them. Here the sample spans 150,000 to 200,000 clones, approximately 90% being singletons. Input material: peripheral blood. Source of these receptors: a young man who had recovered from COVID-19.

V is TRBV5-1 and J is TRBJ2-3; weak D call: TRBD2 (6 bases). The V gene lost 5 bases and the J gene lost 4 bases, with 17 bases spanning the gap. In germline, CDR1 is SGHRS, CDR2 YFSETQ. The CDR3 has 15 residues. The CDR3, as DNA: TGCGCCAGCAGAGTCTCGGGAGCGACGGCAGATACGCAGTATTTT. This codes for CASRVSGATADTQYF.

CDR3 sequence: CASSEGRRPYSYEQYF. The DNA for the CDR3 is TGTGCCAGCAGCGAAGGCCGCAGGCCTTACTCCTACGAGCAGTACTTC. The chain combines TRBV14 with TRBJ2-7; no clear D gene. Trimming pared 5 bases from V and 0 bases from J, leaving 17 bases between. Germline V gene data show CDR1 as SGHDN and CDR2 as FVKESK. The length of the CDR3 is 16 residues.

CDR3 DNA: TGTGCCAGCAGTCGAACAGGGGAGGCTGAAGCTTTCTTT. Translating it yields CASSRTGEAEAFF. The chain recombines TRBV27 with TRBJ1-1, with 7 nucleotides matching TRBD1. V dropped 5 bases and J dropped 6; count of bases not matched to a gene: 6. Germline CDR1 is MNHEY and CDR2 is SMNVEV (reference sequence). The CDR3 spans 13 residues.

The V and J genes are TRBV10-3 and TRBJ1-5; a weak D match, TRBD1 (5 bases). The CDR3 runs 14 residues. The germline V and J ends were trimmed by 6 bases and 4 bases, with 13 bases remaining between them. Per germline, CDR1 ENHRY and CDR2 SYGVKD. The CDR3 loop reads CAIRGGTENQPQHF. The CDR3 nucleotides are TGTGCCATCAGGGGAGGGACGGAAAATCAGCCCCAGCATTTT.

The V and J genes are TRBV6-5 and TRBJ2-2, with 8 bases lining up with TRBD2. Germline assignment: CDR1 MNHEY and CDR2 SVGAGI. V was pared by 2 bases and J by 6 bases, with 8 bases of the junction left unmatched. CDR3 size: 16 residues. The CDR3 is CASSYGSGSPPGELFF. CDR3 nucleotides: TGTGCCAGCAGTTACGGCAGCGGGAGTCCCCCCGGGGAGCTGTTTTTT.

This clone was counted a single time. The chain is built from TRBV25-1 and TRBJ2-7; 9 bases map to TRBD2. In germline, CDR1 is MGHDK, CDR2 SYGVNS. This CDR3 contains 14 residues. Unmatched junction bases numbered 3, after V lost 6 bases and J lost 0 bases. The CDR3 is CASSLAGTSYEQYF. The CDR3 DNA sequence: TGTGCCAGCAGCCTAGCGGGGACCTCCTACGAGCAGTACTTC.

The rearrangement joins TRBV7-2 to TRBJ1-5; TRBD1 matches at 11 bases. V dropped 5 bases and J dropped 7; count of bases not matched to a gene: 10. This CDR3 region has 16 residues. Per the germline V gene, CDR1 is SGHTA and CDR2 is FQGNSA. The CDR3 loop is CASSVRGQGGRQPQHF. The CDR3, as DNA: TGTGCCAGCAGCGTAAGGGGACAGGGGGGAAGGCAGCCCCAGCATTTT.

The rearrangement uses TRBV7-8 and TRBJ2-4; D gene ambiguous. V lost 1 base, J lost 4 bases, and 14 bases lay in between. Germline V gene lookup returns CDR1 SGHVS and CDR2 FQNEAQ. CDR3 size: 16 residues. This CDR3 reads CASSLVADSEKNIQYF. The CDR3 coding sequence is TGTGCCAGCAGCTTAGTGGCAGATTCAGAAAAAAACATTCAGTACTTC.

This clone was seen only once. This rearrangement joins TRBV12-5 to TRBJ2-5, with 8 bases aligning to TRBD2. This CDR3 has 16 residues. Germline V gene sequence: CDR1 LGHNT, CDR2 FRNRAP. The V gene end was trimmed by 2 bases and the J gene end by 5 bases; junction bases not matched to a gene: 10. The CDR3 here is CASGLPLIGGVETQYF. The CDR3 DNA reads TGTGCTAGTGGTTTGCCCCTCATCGGGGGGGTGGAGACCCAGTACTTC.

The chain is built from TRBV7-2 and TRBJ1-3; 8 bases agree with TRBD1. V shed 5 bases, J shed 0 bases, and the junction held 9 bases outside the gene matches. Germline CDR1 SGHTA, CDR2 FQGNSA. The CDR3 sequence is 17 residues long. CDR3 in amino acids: CASSRDRPQNSGNTIYF. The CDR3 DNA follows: TGTGCCAGCAGCCGGGACAGGCCTCAAAACTCTGGAAACACCATATATTTT.

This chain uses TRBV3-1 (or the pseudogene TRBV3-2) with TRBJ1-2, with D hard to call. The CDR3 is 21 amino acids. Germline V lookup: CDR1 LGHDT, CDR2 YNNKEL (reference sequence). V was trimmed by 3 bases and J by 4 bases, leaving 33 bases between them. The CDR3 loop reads CASSHYGQLKNLLSPGYGYTF. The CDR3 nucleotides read TGTGCCAGCAGCCACTACGGCCAGCTAAAAAACTTACTATCCCCGGGCTATGGCTACACCTTC.

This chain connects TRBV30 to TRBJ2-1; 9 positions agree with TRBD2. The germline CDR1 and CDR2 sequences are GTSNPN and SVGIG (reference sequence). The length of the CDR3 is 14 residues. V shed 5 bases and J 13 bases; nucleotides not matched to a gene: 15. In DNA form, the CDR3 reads TGTGCCTGGGGGGGAAAGGGTAGCGGGAGCCTTCAGTTCTTC. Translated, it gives CAWGGKGSGSLQFF.

This CDR3 reads CAWSTGGSWTEAFF. CDR3 nucleotides: TGTGCCTGGAGCACAGGGGGCTCATGGACTGAAGCTTTCTTT. V usage is TRBV30 and J usage is TRBJ1-1, with 9 bases fitting TRBD1. In germline, CDR1 is GTSNPN, CDR2 SVGIG (reference sequence). Trimming cost V 3 bases and J 5 bases; bases outside gene matches: 7. The CDR3 is made up of 14 amino acids.

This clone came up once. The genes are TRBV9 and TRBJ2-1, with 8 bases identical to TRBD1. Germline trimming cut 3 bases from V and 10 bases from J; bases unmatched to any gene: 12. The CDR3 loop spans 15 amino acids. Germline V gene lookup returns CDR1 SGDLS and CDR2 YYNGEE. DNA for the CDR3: TGTGCCAGCAGCGCATTAGCTTCCGGGACAGGAGAGCAGTTCTTC. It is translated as CASSALASGTGEQFF.

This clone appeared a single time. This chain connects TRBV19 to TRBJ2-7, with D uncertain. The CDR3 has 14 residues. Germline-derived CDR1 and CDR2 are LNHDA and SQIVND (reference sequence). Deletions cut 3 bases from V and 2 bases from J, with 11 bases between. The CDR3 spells CASSITNAAYEQYF. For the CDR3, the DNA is TGTGCCAGTAGTATTACCAATGCAGCCTACGAGCAGTACTTC.

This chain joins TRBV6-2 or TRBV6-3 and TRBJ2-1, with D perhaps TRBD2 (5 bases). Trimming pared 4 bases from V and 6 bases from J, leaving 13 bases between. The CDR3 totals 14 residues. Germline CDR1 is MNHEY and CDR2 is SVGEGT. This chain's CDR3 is CASSSSRVSNEQFF. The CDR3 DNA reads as TGTGCCAGCAGTTCCTCGAGGGTTTCCAATGAGCAGTTCTTC.

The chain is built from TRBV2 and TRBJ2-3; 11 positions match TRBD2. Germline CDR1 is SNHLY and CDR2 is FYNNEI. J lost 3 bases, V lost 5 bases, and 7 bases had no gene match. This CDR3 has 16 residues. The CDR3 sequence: CASSSTSGSGTDTQYF. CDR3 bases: TGTGCCAGCAGTTCTACTAGCGGGAGTGGAACAGATACGCAGTATTTT.

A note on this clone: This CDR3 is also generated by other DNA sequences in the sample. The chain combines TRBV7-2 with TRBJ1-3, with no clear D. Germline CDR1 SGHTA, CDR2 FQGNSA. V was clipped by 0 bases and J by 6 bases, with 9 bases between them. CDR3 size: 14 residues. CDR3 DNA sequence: TGTGCCAGCAGCTTAGCAGGGAGTAAAAACACCATATATTTT. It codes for CASSLAGSKNTIYF.

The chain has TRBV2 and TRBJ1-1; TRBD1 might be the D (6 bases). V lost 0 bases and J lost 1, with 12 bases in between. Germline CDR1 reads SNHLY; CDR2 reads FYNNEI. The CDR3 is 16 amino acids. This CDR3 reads CASSEAAGGPNTEAFF. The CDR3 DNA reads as TGTGCCAGCAGTGAAGCTGCGGGGGGCCCGAACACTGAAGCTTTCTTT.

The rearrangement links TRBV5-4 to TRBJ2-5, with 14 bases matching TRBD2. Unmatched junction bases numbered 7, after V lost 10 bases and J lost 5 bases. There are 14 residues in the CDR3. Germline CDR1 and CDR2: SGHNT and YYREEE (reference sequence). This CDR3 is CALGTSGRGETQYF. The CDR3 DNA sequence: TGTGCCTTAGGGACTAGCGGGAGAGGGGAGACCCAGTACTTC.

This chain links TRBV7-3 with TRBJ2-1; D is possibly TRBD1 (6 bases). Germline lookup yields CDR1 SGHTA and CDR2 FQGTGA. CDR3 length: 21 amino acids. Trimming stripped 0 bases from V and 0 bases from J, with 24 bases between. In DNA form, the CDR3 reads TGTGCCAGCAGCTTAACACCCCGGGACATTTGGGAAATAAGCTCCTACAATGAGCAGTTCTTC. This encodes CASSLTPRDIWEISSYNEQFF.

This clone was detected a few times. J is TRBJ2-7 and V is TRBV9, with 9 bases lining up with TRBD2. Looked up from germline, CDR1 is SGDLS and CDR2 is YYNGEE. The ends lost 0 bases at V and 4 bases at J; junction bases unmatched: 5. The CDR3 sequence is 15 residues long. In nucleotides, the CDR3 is TGTGCCAGCAGCGTAGATAGCGGGAGACAATACGAGCAGTACTTC. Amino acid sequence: CASSVDSGRQYEQYF.

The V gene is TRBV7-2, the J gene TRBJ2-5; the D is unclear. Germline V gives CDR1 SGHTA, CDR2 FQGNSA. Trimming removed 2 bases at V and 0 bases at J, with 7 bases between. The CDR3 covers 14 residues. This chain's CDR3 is CASSLSSDQETQYF. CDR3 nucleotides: TGTGCCAGCAGCTTATCCAGCGACCAAGAGACCCAGTACTTC.

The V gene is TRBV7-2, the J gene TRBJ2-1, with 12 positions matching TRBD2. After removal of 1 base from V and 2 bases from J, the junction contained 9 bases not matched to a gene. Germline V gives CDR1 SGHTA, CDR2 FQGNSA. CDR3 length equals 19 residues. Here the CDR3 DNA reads TGTGCCAGCAGCTTAGTCCCGACTAGCGGGAGTCGGCCCTACAATGAGCAGTTCTTC. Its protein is CASSLVPTSGSRPYNEQFF.

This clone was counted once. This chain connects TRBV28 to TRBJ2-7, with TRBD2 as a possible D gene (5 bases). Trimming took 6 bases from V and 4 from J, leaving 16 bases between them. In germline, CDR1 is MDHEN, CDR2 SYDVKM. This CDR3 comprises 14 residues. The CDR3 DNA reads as TGTGCCAGCAGCCGAGGCGGAGGACGATACGAGCAGTACTTC. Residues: CASSRGGGRYEQYF.

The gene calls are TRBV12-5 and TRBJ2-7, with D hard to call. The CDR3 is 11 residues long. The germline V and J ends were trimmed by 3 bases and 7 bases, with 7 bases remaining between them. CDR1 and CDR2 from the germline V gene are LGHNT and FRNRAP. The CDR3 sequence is CASGFRWEQYF. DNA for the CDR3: TGTGCTAGTGGTTTCAGGTGGGAGCAGTACTTC.

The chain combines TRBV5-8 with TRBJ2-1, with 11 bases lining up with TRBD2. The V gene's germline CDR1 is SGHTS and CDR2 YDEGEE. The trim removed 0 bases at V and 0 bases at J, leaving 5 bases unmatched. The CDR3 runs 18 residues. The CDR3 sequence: CASSLGTSGPLSYNEQFF. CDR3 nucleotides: TGTGCCAGCAGCTTGGGGACTAGCGGGCCCCTCTCCTACAATGAGCAGTTCTTC.

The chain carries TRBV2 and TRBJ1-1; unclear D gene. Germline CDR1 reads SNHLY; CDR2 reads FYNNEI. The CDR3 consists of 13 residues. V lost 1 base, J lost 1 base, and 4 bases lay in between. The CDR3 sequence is CASSEVENTEAFF. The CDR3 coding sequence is TGTGCCAGCAGTGAAGTAGAGAACACTGAAGCTTTCTTT.

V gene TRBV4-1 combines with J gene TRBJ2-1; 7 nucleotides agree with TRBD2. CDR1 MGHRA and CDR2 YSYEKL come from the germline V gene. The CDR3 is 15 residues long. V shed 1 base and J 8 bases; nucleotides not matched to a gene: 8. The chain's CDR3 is CASSQVTSEEDEQFF. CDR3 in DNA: TGCGCCAGCAGCCAAGTCACTAGCGAGGAGGATGAGCAGTTCTTC.

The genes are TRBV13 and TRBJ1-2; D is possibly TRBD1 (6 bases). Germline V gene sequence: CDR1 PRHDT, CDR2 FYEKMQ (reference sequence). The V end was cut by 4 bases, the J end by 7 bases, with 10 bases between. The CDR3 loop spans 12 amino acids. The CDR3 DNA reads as TGTGCCAGCAGCTCCCGGACAGCTGGCTACACCTTC. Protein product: CASSSRTAGYTF.

The CDR3 here is CASREGLVAFF. The CDR3, as DNA: TGTGCCAGCCGGGAGGGGCTCGTAGCTTTCTTT. The rearrangement uses TRBV6-5 and TRBJ1-1; D is possibly TRBD1 (5 bases). CDR3 length: 11 amino acids. V dropped 8 bases and J dropped 10 bases, with 14 bases sitting between them. Germline loops: CDR1 MNHEY, CDR2 SVGAGI.

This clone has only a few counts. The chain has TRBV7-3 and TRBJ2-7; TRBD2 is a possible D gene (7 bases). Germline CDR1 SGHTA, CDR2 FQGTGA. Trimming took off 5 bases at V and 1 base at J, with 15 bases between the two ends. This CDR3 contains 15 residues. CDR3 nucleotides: TGTGCCAGCAGCAAAGGGGGAGGGCGTTCCTACGAGCAGTACTTC. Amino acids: CASSKGGGRSYEQYF.